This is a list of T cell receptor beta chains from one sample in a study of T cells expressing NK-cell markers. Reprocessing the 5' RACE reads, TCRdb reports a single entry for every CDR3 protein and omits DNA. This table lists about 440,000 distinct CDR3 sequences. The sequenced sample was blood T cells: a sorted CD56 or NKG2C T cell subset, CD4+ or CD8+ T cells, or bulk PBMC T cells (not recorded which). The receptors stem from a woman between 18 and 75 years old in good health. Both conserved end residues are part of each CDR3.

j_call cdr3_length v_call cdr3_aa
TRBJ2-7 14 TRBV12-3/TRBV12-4 CASSLTGASYEQYF
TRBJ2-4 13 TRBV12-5 CASGLGYEGKRYF
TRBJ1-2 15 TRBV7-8 CASSSSDRENYGYTF
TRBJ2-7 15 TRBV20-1 CSATDRGGITYEQYF
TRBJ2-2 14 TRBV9 CASSSAGAIGELFF
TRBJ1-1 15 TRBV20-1 CSATETGTANTEAFF
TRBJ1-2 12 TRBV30 CAWSPGTGGYTF
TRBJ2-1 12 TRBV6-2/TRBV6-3 CASSYRAHEQFF
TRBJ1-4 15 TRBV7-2 CASSLHGTPNEKLFF
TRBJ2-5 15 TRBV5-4 CASSGWTGYQETQYF
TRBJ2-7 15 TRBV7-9 CASSLAPQGRSEQYF
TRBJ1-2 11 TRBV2 CASSERGGYTF
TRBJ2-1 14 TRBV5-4 CASSLPKTSAEQFF
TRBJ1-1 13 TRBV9 CANSVTAVTEAFF
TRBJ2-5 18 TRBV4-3 CASSQAIRASGGQETQYF
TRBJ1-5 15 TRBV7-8 CASSLVGLSNQPQHF
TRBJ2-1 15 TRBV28 CASSPHLNYYNEQFF
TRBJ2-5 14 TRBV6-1 CASTPLWGSETQYF
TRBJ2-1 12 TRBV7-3 CASSFGVGEQFF
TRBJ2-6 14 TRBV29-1 CSVGRPSGANVLTF
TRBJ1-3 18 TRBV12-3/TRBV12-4 CASRPPWAKAISGNTIYF
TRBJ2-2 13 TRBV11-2 CASSLAPSGELFF
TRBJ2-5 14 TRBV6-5 CASSLLTGGETQYF
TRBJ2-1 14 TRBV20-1 CSAPVAPSYNEQFF
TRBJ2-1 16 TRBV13 CASSLAGTYPANEQFF
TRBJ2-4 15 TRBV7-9 CASSLPGIAKNIQYF
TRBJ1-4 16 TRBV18 CASSPGQAGANEKLFF
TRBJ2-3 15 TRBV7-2 CASSPRAGRTDTQYF
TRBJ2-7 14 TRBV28 CASSFGGSNHEQYF
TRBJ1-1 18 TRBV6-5 CASSYSKGLLFDYTEAFF
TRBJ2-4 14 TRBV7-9 CASSLVQGGNIQYF
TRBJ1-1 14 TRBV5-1 CASSLVGPLREAFF
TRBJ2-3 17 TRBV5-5 CASSFASGRWGTDTQYF
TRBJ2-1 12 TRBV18 CASSPPGYEQFF
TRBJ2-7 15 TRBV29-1 CSVVFWLAGNYEQYF
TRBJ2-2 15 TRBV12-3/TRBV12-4 CASSLTGGRSGELFF
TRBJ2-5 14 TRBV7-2 CASSRTTEEETQYF
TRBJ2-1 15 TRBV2 CASSDGAGGLDEQFF
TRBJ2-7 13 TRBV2 CAIPKGDGYEQYF
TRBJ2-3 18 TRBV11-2 CASSLMARLAGGTDTQYF
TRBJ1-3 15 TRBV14 CASSQARGYGNTIYF
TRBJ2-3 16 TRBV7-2 CASSPRSSGCTDTQYF
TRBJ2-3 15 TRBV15 CATSRDDYGPDTQYF
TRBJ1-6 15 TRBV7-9 CASSFAQNHNSPLHF
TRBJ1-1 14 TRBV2 CASSVRGTETEAFF
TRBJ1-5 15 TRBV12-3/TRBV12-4 CASSFRTGVDQPQHF